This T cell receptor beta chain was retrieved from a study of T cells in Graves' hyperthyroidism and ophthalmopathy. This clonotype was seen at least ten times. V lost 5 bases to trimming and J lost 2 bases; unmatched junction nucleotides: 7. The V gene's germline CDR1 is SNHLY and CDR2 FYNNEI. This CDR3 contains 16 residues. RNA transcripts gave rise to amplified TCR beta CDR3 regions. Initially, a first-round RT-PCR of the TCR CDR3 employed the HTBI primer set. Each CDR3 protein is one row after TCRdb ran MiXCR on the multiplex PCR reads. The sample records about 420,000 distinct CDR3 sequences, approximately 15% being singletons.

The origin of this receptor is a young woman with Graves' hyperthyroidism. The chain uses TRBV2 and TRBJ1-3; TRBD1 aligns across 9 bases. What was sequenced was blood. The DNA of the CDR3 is TGTGCCAGCAGTCTACTACAGGGGGCAACTGGAAACACCATATATTTT. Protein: CASSLLQGATGNTIYF.